The T cell receptor beta chain described here comes from a study of T cell repertoires in cytomegalovirus infection (dated by TCRdb to between 2018 and 2021). A note on the overall study: Alongside well-studied HLA-B-restricted epitopes, the peptide stimulations were aimed at recently identified HLA-C-restricted CMV epitopes, whose presentation resists viral immunomodulation. Donor HLA type was relevant to the analysis, as public TCR beta signatures indicated carriage of CMV infection together with the matching HLA type. General findings and caveats noted by the study authors: Cumulative frequency of public TCR beta family members discriminated carriers of CMV infection plus the relevant HLA type in this cohort and an independent 352-donor cohort. The ex vivo response was dominated by HLA-C-restricted CMV-specific TCR beta clonotypes, which also provided the single most frequent clonotype in two of eight donors.

What the treatment or condition label conveys for this sample: in vitro stimulation with specific CMV peptide epitopes to enrich CMV-specific T cells. This clonotype was counted only a few times. Its antigen is not yet known. The sample holds no much larger clone one base away, and base qualities are not on file. TCRdb shows the sequencer as Illumina HiSeq 1500. TCRdb itself trimmed the public reads at Q25 with fastp, ran MiXCR and retained productive beta chains. For every CDR3 protein sequence, its rows merge into one entry that carries the most common genes and DNA. Across this sample there are some 100,000 distinct CDR3 sequences, with less than 30% seen only once. Of the sample, roughly 77% is held by the ten largest clones. Counted from cysteine to phenylalanine, this CDR3 has 15 amino acids. Here the CDR3 DNA is all that survives: 45 bases in frame from base 1. The germline V gene specifies SGHRS as CDR1 and YFSETQ as CDR2. V and J are trimmed by 0 bases and 0 bases, and the gene matches miss 0 bases of the junction.

The TCR originated in a human donor in good health (CMV status not recorded). Some clones in this sample may be carry-over from other donors' samples. The chain was built from TRBV5-1 and TRBJ1-3; 7 middle bases align to TRBD1. This specimen consisted of CD8+ T cells from cultured PBMCs, obtained from culture after CMV antigen stimulation. CDR3 sequence: CASSLDRGSGNTIYF. The sequence in DNA is TGCGCCAGCAGCTTGGACAGGGGCTCTGGAAACACCATATATTTT.